The present T cell receptor (beta chain) was sequenced within a study of T cells in Graves' hyperthyroidism and ophthalmopathy. The TCR beta CDR3 regions underwent amplification using RNA transcripts as the source. TCR CDR3 regions were first amplified by RT-PCR with HTBI primers. Each CDR3 protein gets one entry after TCRdb re-called the multiplex PCR reads with MiXCR. The sample carries some 620,000 distinct CDR3 sequences, 15% to 20% recorded once. V was cut by 3 bases and J by 3 bases, with 12 bases left in between. CDR3 length: 15 residues. Germline V CDR1 and CDR2: LNHDA, SQIVND (reference sequence).

The chain is built from TRBV19 and TRBJ1-5; D remains unclear. The TCR originated in a woman aged 25-40 years with Graves' hyperthyroidism. Sequencing was performed on blood. DNA of the CDR3: TGTGCCAGTAGTATGTCTGATTATAACAATCAGCCCCAGCATTTT. As protein: CASSMSDYNNQPQHF.